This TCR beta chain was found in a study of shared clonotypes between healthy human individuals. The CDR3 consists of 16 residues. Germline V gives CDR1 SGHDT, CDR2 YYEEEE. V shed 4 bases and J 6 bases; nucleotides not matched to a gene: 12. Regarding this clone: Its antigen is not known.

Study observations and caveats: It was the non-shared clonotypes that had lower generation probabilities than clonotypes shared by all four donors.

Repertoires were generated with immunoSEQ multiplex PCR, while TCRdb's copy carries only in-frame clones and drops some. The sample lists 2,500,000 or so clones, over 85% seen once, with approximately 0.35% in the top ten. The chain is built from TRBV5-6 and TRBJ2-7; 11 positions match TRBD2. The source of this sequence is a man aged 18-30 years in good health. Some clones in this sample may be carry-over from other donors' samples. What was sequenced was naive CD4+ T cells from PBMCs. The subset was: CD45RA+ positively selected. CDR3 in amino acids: CASSPGTSGGGREQYF. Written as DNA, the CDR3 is TGTGCCAGCAGCCCAGGGACTAGCGGAGGAGGGCGCGAGCAGTACTTC.